Described below is a single T cell receptor beta chain sequence and its context. These data come from a study of blood T cell repertoires in COVID-19. In the study overall: Acute and convalescent COVID-19 specimens originated in the United States, Italy and Spain. The analysed material was cDNA or gDNA that came from T cells, B-cell-depleted T cells, or PBMCs.

CDR1 is SGDLS and CDR2 is YYNGEE in the germline V gene. The germline V and J ends were trimmed by 1 base and 2 bases, with 9 bases remaining between them. There are 14 residues in the CDR3. Original processing methods: Counts of nucleated cells, estimated from reference gene primer amplification, were obtained. Measured with immunoSEQ multiplex PCR; TCRdb has only the in-frame clones, and not every one. The V and J calls and the clone size are those of that table, but D and trimming were determined from the DNA. The data contain over 130,000 clones, around 83% of them singletons. Followed over time, Seattle patients had been enrolled while infection was active.

This chain links TRBV9 with TRBJ2-5, with D tentatively TRBD2 (6 bases). Material for sequencing was peripheral blood. The origin of this receptor is a man between 25 and 39 years old with COVID-19, enrolled during active disease. The CDR3 sequence is CASSVMAGQETQYF. As DNA, the CDR3 is TGTGCCAGCAGCGTAATGGCGGGACAAGAGACCCAGTACTTC.